This TCR beta chain was sequenced in a study of CD8 T cells in Susac syndrome. V shed 3 bases and J 4 bases; nucleotides not matched to a gene: 5. Germline-derived CDR1 and CDR2 are SGHRS and YFSETQ. The CDR3 extends over 14 amino acids. With random hexamers, about 0.5 to 1 ug RNA was reverse transcribed. Each CDR3 protein gets one entry after TCRdb re-called the immunoSEQ multiplex PCR reads with MiXCR. The profile shows tens of thousands of distinct CDR3 sequences, around 93% of them singletons. The clonotype comes from a human donor with Susac syndrome. The sequenced material came from CD8+ T cells from PBMCs. This rearrangement joins TRBV5-1 to TRBJ2-7; 9 bases are a match to TRBD1. CDR3 bases: TGCGCCAGCAGCTGGACAGGGGATAGTTACGAGCAGTACTTC. Translation: CASSWTGDSYEQYF.